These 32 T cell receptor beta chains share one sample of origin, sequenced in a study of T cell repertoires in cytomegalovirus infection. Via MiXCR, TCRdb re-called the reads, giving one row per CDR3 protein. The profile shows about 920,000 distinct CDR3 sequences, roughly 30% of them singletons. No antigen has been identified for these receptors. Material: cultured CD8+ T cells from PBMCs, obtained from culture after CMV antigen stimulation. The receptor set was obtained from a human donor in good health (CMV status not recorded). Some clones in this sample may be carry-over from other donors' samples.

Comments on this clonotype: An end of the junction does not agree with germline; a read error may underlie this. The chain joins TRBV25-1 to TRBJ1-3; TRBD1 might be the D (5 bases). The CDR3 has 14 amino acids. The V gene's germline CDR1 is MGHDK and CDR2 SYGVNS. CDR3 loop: CVSSDGTPGNTIYF. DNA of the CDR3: TGTGTCAGCAGTGATGGGACTCCTGGAAACACCATATATTTT.

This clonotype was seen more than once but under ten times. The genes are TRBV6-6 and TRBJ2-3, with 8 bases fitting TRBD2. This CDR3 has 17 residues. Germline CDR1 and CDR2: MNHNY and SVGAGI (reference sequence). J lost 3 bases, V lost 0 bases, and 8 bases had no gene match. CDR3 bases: TGTGCCAGCAGTTACTCGATCCGGGGGGGTGATACAGATACGCAGTATTTT. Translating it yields CASSYSIRGGDTDTQYF.

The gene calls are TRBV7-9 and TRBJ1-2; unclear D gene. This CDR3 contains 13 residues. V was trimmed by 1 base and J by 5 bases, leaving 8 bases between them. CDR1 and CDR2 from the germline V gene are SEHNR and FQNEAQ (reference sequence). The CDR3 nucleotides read TGTGCCAGCAGCTTAGATGGCTGGTATGGCTACACCTTC. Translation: CASSLDGWYGYTF.

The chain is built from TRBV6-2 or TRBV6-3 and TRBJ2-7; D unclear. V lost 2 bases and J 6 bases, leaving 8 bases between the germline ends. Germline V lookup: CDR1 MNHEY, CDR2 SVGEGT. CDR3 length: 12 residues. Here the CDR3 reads CASSYPDGEQYV. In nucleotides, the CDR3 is TGTGCCAGCAGTTACCCGGACGGCGAGCAGTACGTC.

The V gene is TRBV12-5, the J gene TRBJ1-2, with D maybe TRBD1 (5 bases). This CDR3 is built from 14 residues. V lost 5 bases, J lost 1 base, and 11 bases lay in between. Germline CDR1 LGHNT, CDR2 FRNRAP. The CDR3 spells CASGLGTSNYGYTF. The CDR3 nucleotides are TGTGCTAGTGGTCTAGGGACCAGTAACTATGGCTACACCTTC. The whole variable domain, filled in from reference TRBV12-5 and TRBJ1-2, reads DARVTQTPRHKVTEMGQEVTMRCQPILGHNTVFWYRQTMMQGLELLAYFRNRAPLDDSGMPKDRFSAEMPDATLATLKIQPSEPRDSAVYFCASGLGTSNYGYTFGSGTRLTVV.

The CDR3 here is CASSLPLGLEQFF. The DNA for the CDR3 is TGTGCCAGCAGTTTGCCCCTGGGCCTTGAGCAGTTCTTC. The J gene is TRBJ2-1, the V gene TRBV6-1; no firm D call. CDR1 MNHNS and CDR2 SASEGT come from the germline V gene. This CDR3 has 13 residues. With 5 bases removed from V and 9 bases from J, the gap between germline ends came to 14 bases.

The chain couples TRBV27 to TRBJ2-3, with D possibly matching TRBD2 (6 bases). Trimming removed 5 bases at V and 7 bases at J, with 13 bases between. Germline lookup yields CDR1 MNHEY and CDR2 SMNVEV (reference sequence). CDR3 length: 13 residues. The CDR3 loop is CASSDGLRNTQYF. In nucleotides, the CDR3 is TGTGCCAGCAGTGACGGACTACGGAATACGCAGTATTTT.

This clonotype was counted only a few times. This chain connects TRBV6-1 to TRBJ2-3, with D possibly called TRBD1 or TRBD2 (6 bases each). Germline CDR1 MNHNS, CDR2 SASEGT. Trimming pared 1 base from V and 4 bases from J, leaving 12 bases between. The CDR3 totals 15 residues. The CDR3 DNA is TGTGCCAGCAGTGAAGAGGGGGAGGTGGCAGATACGCAGTATTTT. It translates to CASSEEGEVADTQYF.

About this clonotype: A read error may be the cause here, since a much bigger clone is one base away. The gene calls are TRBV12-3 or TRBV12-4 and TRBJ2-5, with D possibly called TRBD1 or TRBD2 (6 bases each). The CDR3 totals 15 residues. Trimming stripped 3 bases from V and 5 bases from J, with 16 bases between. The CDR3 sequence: CASSFWGASKETQYF. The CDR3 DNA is TGTGCCAGCAGTTTCTGGGGGGCGAGCAAGGAGACCCAGTACTTC.

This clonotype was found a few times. The CDR3, as DNA: TGTGCCAGCAGCTTAGTCGTTAGCGGCTCCTACAATGAGCAGTTCTTC. Amino acid sequence: CASSLVVSGSYNEQFF. The J gene is TRBJ2-1, the V gene TRBV7-6, with a weak D call TRBD2 (6 bases). The germline gives CDR1 SGHVS, CDR2 FNYEAQ. The CDR3 is 16 amino acids. Trimming cost V 1 base and J 0 bases, with 10 bases left between them.

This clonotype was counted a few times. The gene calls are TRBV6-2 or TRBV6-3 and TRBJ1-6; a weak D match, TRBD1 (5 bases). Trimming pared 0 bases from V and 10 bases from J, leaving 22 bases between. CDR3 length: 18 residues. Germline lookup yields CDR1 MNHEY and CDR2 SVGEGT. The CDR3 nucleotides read TGTGCCAGCAGTTACTCGAAATTGGGGCGCGACCCATCATCACCCCTCCACTTT. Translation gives CASSYSKLGRDPSSPLHF.

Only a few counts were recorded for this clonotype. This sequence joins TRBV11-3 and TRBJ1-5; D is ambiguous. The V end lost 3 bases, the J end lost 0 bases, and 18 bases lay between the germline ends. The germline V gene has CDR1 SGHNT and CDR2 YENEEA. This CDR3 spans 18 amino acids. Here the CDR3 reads CASSFSQIRRDSNQPQHF. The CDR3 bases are TGTGCCAGCAGCTTCTCACAGATACGACGCGATAGCAATCAGCCCCAGCATTTT.

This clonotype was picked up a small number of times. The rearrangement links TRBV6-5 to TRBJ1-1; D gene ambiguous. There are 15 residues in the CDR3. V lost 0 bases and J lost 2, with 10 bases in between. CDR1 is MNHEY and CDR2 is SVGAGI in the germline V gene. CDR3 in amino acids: CASSYSGRGNTEAFF. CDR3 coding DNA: TGTGCCAGCAGTTACTCTGGACGGGGAAACACTGAAGCTTTCTTT.

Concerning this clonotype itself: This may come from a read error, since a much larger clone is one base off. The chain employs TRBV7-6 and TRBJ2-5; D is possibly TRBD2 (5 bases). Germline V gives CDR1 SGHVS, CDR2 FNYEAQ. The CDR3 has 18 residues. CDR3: CASSLALRDPPLRETRYF. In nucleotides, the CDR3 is TGTGCCAGCAGCTTAGCGCTACGGGATCCGCCATTAAGAGAGACCCGGTACTTC.

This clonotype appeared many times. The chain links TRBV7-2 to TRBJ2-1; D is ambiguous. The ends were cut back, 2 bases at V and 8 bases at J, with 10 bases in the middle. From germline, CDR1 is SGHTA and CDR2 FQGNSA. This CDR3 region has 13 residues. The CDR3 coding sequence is TGTGCCAGCAGCTTACTCCTCCACGATGAGCAGTTCTTC. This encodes CASSLLLHDEQFF.

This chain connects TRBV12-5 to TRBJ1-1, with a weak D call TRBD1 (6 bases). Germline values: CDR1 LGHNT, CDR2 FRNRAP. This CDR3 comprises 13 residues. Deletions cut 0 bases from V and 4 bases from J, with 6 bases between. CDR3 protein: CASGLVRGTEAFF. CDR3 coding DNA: TGTGCTAGTGGTTTGGTCAGGGGCACTGAAGCTTTCTTT.

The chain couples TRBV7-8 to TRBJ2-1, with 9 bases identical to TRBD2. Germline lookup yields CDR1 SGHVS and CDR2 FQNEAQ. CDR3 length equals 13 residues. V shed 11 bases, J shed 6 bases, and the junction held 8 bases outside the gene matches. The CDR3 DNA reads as TGTGCCGGTCAAGCGGGGGGAATCAATGAGCAGTTCTTC. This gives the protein CAGQAGGINEQFF.

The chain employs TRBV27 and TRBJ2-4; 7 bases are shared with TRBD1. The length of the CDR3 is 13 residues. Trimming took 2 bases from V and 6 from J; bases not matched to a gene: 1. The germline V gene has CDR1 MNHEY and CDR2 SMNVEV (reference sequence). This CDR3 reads CASSLGDRNIQYF. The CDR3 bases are TGTGCCAGCAGTTTAGGGGACAGAAACATTCAGTACTTC.

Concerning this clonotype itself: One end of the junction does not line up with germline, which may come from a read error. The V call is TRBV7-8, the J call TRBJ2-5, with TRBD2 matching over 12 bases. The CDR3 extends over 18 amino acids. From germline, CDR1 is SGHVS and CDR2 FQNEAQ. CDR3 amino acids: CASSLARASGGADETRYF. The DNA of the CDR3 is TGTGCCAGCAGCTTAGCGAGGGCTAGCGGGGGGGCCGACGAGACCCGGTACTTC.

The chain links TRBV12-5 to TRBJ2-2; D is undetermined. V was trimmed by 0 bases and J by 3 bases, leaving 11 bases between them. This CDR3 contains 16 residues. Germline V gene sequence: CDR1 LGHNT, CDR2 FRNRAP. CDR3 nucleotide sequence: TGTGCTAGTGGTTTGGTAATTAGCAGTGACACCGGGGAGCTGTTTTTT. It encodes CASGLVISSDTGELFF. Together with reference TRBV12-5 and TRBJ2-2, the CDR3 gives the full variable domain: DARVTQTPRHKVTEMGQEVTMRCQPILGHNTVFWYRQTMMQGLELLAYFRNRAPLDDSGMPKDRFSAEMPDATLATLKIQPSEPRDSAVYFCASGLVISSDTGELFFGEGSRLTVL.

The CDR3 DNA sequence: TGTGCCAGCGTTGGACTAGCGGGGGGGCCCCCCGGGGAGCTGTTTTTT. Its protein product is CASVGLAGGPPGELFF. The chain has TRBV7-6 and TRBJ2-2; TRBD2 matches 15 bases. The CDR3 extends over 16 amino acids. The V gene end was trimmed by 8 bases and the J gene end by 6 bases; junction bases not matched to a gene: 7. From germline, CDR1 is SGHVS and CDR2 FNYEAQ.

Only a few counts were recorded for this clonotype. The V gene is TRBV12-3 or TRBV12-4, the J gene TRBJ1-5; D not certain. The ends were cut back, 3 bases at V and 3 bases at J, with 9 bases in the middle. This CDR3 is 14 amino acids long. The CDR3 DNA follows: TGTGCCAGCAGTTTGGTGACTTCCAATCAGCCCCAGCATTTT. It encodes CASSLVTSNQPQHF.

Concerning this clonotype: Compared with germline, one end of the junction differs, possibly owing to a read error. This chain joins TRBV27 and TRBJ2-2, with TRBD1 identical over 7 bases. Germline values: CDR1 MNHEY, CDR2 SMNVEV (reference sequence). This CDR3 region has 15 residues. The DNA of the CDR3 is TGTGTCAGCAGTACACAGGGGAGTAACACCGGGGAGCTGTTTTTT. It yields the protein CVSSTQGSNTGELFF.

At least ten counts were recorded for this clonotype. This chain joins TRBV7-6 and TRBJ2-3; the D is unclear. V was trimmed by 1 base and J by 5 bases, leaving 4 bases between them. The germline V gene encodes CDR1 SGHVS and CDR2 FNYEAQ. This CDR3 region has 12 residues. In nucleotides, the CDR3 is TGTGCCAGCAGCTTAGGGAAAGATACGCAGTATTTT. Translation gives CASSLGKDTQYF.

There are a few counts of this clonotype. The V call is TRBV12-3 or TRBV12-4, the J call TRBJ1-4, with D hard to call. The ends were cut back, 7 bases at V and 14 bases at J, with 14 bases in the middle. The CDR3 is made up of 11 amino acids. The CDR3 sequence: CASTFGDSLFF. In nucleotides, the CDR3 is TGTGCCAGCACCTTCGGGGATTCGCTGTTTTTT.

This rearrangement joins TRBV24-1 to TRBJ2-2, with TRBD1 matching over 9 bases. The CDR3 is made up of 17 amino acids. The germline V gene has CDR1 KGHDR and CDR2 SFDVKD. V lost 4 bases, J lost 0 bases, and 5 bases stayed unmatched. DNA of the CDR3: TGTGCCACCAGTGAGCCGGGACAGGGAACGAACACCGGGGAGCTGTTTTTT. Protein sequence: CATSEPGQGTNTGELFF.

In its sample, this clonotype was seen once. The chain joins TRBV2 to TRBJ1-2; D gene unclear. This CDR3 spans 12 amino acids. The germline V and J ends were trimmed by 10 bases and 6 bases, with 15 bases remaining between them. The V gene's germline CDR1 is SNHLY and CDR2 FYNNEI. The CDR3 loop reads CATPASGNGYTF. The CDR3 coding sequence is TGTGCCACCCCGGCCTCCGGGAATGGCTACACCTTC.

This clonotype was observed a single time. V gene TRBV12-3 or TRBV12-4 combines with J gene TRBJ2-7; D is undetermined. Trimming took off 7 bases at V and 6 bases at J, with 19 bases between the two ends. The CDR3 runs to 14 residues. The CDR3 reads CASTRHVNPVEQYF. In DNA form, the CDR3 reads TGTGCCAGCACCCGACACGTAAACCCTGTCGAGCAGTACTTC.

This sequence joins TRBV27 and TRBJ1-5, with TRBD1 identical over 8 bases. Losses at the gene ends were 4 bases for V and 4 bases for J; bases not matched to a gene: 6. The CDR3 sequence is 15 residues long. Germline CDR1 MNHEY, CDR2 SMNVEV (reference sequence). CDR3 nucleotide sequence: TGTGCCAGCAGTTACGGACAGGGTGGAAATCAGCCCCAGCATTTT. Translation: CASSYGQGGNQPQHF.

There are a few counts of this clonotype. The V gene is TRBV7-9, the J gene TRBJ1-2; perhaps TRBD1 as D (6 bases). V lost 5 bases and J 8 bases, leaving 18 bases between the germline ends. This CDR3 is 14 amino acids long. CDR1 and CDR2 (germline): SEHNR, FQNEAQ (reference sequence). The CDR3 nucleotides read TGTGCCAGCAGCGCCGGGACACCAGTCAGAGGCTACACCTTC. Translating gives CASSAGTPVRGYTF.

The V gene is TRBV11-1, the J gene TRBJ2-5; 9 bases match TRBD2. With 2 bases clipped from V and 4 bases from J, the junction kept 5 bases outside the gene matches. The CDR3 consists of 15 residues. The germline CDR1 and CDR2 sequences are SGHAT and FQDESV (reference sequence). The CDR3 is CASSLRAGGRETQYF. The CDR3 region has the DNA TGTGCCAGCAGCTTACGGGCGGGGGGGAGAGAGACCCAGTACTTC.

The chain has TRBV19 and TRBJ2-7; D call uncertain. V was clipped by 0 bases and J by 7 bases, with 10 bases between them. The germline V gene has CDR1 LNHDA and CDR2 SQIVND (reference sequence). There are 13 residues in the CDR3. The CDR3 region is CASSIDLLGEQYF. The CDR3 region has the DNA TGTGCCAGTAGTATAGACCTCCTGGGAGAGCAGTACTTC.